The rows below give T cell receptor beta chains drawn from one sample of a study of response to subunit inactivated influenza vaccine. TCRdb redid the calling of the RT-PCR reads with MiXCR, one entry per CDR3 protein. The table shows some 550,000 distinct CDR3 sequences, with around 21% occurring only once. These data were likewise used in another study, on T cells expressing NK-cell markers.

The source material was CD4+ T cells sorted from PBMCs, sampled about 13 days after vaccination. Receptors originate from a man aged 45 to 65 who received an inactivated influenza vaccine. Each CDR3 is given with its conserved first and last residue. A D gene is named only where the DNA matches it firmly. Some rows mark clone size as missing; the rest say once, few, many or name a class of expanded clone.

>TRBV27|TRBD1|.|TRBJ1-5
CASSLGQENQPQHF
TGTGCCAGCAGTTTGGGACAGGAAAATCAGCCCCAGCATTTT
>TRBV6-1|TRBD1|.|TRBJ1-1
CAGTGLLNTKAFF
TGTGCCGGGACAGGGTTGTTGAACACTAAAGCTTTCTTT
>TRBV6-5|.|.|TRBJ1-2
CASRYHGQSYGYTF
TGTGCCAGCAGGTACCATGGACAGAGCTATGGCTACACCTTC
>TRBV7-2|.|.|TRBJ2-3
CASSLSYRRSDTQYF
TGTGCCAGCAGCTTAAGCTACAGGAGGTCAGATACGCAGTATTTT
>TRBV7-9|.|.|TRBJ2-4
CASSSYPVAKNIQYF
TGTGCCAGCAGCTCTTACCCGGTAGCCAAAAACATTCAGTACTTC
>TRBV29-1|TRBD2|few|TRBJ2-3
CSGINSGRPGDTQYF
TGCAGCGGCATTAATAGCGGGAGGCCGGGAGATACGCAGTATTTT
>TRBV29-1|TRBD2|few|TRBJ2-5
CSVEGGLGRGETQYF
TGCAGCGTTGAGGGGGGTCTCGGGAGGGGAGAGACCCAGTACTTC
>TRBV7-9|.|.|TRBJ2-1
CASSHLPGSSYNEQFF
TGTGCCAGCAGCCATCTTCCAGGTTCCTCATACAATGAGCAGTTCTTC
>TRBV4-2|.|many|TRBJ2-5
CASSQNGGHVQETQYF
TGTGCCAGCAGCCAAAACGGCGGCCATGTTCAAGAGACCCAGTACTTC
>TRBV20-1|.|.|TRBJ1-1
CSARDQSTEAFF
TGCAGTGCTAGAGACCAGAGCACTGAAGCTTTCTTT
>TRBV3-1|.|.|TRBJ2-5
CASSQGRRATETQYF
TGTGCCAGCAGCCAAGGCCGCAGGGCTACGGAGACCCAGTACTTC
>TRBV7-8|.|few|TRBJ2-4
CASSLVPTVAKNIQYF
TGTGCCAGCAGCTTAGTACCGACAGTAGCCAAAAACATTCAGTACTTC
>TRBV25-1|.|.|TRBJ2-3
CASSSDAYRDTQYF
TGTGCCAGCAGTTCCGACGCTTATAGGGATACGCAGTATTTT
>TRBV5-6|TRBD1|.|TRBJ2-1
CASSLGTVSTYNEQFF
TGTGCCAGCAGCCTGGGGACAGTAAGTACCTACAATGAGCAGTTCTTC
>TRBV12-3/TRBV12-4|.|few|TRBJ2-7
CAGGGQVAYEQYF
TGTGCCGGAGGCGGGCAGGTTGCCTACGAGCAGTACTTC
>TRBV3-1|TRBD1|.|TRBJ1-2
CASSPTGQGVYGYTF
TGTGCCAGCAGCCCCACGGGACAGGGGGTTTACGGCTACACCTTC
>TRBV7-2|.|few|TRBJ1-1
CASSRPGQGTEAFF
TGTGCCAGCAGCAGACCGGGACAAGGGACTGAAGCTTTCTTT
>TRBV5-1|.|few|TRBJ2-1
CASSLGSNHNEQFF
TGCGCCAGCAGCTTGGGTTCGAATCACAATGAGCAGTTCTTC
>TRBV7-2|.|few|TRBJ2-5
CASSFSLAQETQYF
TGTGCCAGCAGCTTTTCATTAGCCCAAGAGACCCAGTACTTC
>TRBV5-1|.|.|TRBJ2-3
CASSLAPTGVSTDTQYF
TGCGCCAGCAGCCTGGCCCCGACGGGGGTTAGCACAGATACGCAGTATTTT